These T cell receptor beta chains were read from a single sample in a study of blood T cell repertoires in COVID-19. Data came from immunoSEQ multiplex PCR; TCRdb stores just in-frame clones and leaves some out. The sample has around 6,100 clones; over 75% are singletons. Sequencing used peripheral blood. The receptor set was obtained from an older man with active COVID-19. Each CDR3 is given with its conserved first and last residue. The D gene is left open where the match is weak.

TRBV2	-	TRBJ2-3	TGTGCCAGCAGTGCAACAGATACGCAGTATTTT	CASSATDTQYF
TRBV4-3	-	TRBJ2-7	TGCGCCAGCAGCCGTGCGGTGGGGCTTAGCGAGCAGTACTTC	CASSRAVGLSEQYF
TRBV12-3/TRBV12-4	TRBD1	TRBJ2-7	TGTGCCAGCAGTTTCCGACAGGGGGCGCAGCAGTACTTC	CASSFRQGAQQYF
TRBV10-3	-	TRBJ1-5	TGTGCCATCAGTGATTTGGGGGGGGGCAATCAGCCCCAGCATTTT	CAISDLGGGNQPQHF
TRBV19	-	TRBJ2-7	TGTGCCAGTAGCCCCAGGGCGACGAGCCTCTTAGGGCAGTACTTC	CASSPRATSLLGQYF
TRBV6-5	TRBD2	TRBJ2-2	TGTGCCAGCAGGAGAGTAGCGGGGGACACCGGGGAGCTGTTTTTT	CASRRVAGDTGELFF
TRBV4-2	-	TRBJ1-5	TGTGCCAGCAGCCAACCAGGGTTACTGTATAGCAATCAGCCCCAGCATTTT	CASSQPGLLYSNQPQHF
TRBV21-1	-	TRBJ2-3	TGTGCCGGTCGGGACAGGGACACAGATACGCAGTATTTT	CAGRDRDTDTQYF
TRBV19	TRBD2	TRBJ2-7	TGTGCCAGTAGTCAAGTAGCGGGAGTCGCCTACGAGCAGTACTTC	CASSQVAGVAYEQYF
TRBV5-4	-	TRBJ2-1	TGTGCCAGCAGTGGGAGTTCTAGCCACAATGAGCAGTTCTTC	CASSGSSSHNEQFF
TRBV7-9	TRBD2	TRBJ2-5	TGTGCCAGCAGCCGCGGGCTAGCGGGAGTATCAGGAGAGACCCAGTACTTC	CASSRGLAGVSGETQYF
TRBV2	-	TRBJ2-7	TGTGCCAGCACCGAGTCCTACGAGCAGTACTTC	CASTESYEQYF
TRBV5-1	TRBD1	TRBJ2-2	TGCGCCAGCAGCCCACGGACAGGGGGCACCGGGGAGCTGTTTTTT	CASSPRTGGTGELFF
TRBV6-5	TRBD1	TRBJ2-7	TGTGCCAGCACTTCCGGGACAGGGGTAAACGAGCAGTACTTC	CASTSGTGVNEQYF
TRBV14	-	TRBJ1-2	TGTGCCAGCAGCCCTACTCAGGGGACCTTCTATGGCTACACCTTC	CASSPTQGTFYGYTF
TRBV29-1	-	TRBJ2-2	TGCAGCGTTGAATTATTAGGGGAGCTGTTTTTT	CSVELLGELFF
TRBV28	-	TRBJ2-5	TGTGCCAGCAGCCTGGGTGCACCTTATATCGGGCAGTACTTC	CASSLGAPYIGQYF
TRBV27	-	TRBJ1-5	TGTGCCAGCAGAGCGACAGGAATTTCCAATCAGCCCCAGCATTTT	CASRATGISNQPQHF